This T cell receptor (beta chain) was documented in a study of T cell repertoires in cytomegalovirus infection. The overall study: Indications came from public TCR beta signatures; they pointed to CMV infection and to a matching HLA type. Overall study results and limits: There were carriers of CMV plus the relevant HLA, and cumulative public TCR beta family frequency identified them. HLA-C-restricted CMV clonotypes gave the most frequent clonotype in two of eight donors.

As concerns this clonotype: Its antigen is not known. This may stem from a read error, because a much larger clone lies one nucleotide away.

CDR1 and CDR2 (germline): DFQATT, SNEGSKA (reference sequence). Germline trimming cut 4 bases from V and 7 bases from J; bases unmatched to any gene: 15. This CDR3 region has 16 residues. TCRdb passed the reads through MiXCR, listing each CDR3 protein once. The sample carries roughly 280,000 distinct CDR3 sequences, less than 9.5% recorded once. This chain uses TRBV20-1 with TRBJ2-1, with TRBD2 matching over 8 bases. Material: PBMCs. The source is a human donor in good health (CMV status not recorded). Some clones in this sample may be carry-over from other donors' samples. The CDR3 sequence: CSAKALAGLMRNEQFF. The CDR3 DNA sequence: TGCAGTGCTAAGGCGTTAGCGGGACTCATGCGGAATGAGCAGTTCTTC.